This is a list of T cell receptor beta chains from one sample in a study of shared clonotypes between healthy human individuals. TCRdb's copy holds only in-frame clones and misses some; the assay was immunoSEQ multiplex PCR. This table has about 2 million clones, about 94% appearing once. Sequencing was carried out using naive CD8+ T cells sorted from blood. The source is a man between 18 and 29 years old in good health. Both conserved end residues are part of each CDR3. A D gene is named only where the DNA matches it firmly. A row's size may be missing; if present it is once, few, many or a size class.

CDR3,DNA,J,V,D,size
CASSFRRGGEDSGNTIYF,TGTGCCAGCAGCTTTCGGAGAGGAGGGGAGGACTCTGGAAACACCATATATTTT,TRBJ1-3,TRBV7-8,-,once
CASSFLPQTGNNEQFF,TGTGCCAGCAGCTTTTTGCCCCAGACAGGGAACAATGAGCAGTTCTTC,TRBJ2-1,TRBV27,TRBD1,-
CARTASANTGELFF,TGTGCCAGGACGGCTAGCGCCAACACCGGGGAGCTGTTTTTT,TRBJ2-2,TRBV2,-,-
CASGGSFYNEQFF,TGTGCCTCCGGGGGCAGTTTCTACAATGAGCAGTTCTTC,TRBJ2-1,TRBV27,-,-
CASSLLESGELFF,TGTGCCAGCAGCCTCCTTGAGAGCGGGGAGCTGTTTTTT,TRBJ2-2,TRBV7-8,-,-
CASTSGRSPYEQYF,TGCGCCAGTACAAGCGGGAGGAGCCCCTACGAGCAGTACTTC,TRBJ2-7,TRBV10-1,TRBD2,-
CASSAGGQETQYF,TGTGCCAGCAGCGCGGGGGGACAAGAGACCCAGTACTTC,TRBJ2-5,TRBV9,TRBD2,-
CASSFLGGGSIQDTQYF,TGTGCCAGCAGCTTTCTCGGTGGCGGGAGTATTCAAGATACGCAGTATTTT,TRBJ2-3,TRBV7-2,TRBD2,-
CASSQDGAGGLEQFF,TGCGCCAGCAGCCAAGATGGCGCGGGAGGCCTCGAGCAGTTCTTC,TRBJ2-1,TRBV4-1,TRBD2,-
CASSLVRGDYTF,TGTGCCAGCAGCTTGGTCAGGGGCGACTACACCTTC,TRBJ1-2,TRBV5-6,-,-
CASIREEPQHF,TGCGCCAGCATCCGTGAGGAGCCCCAGCATTTT,TRBJ1-5,TRBV10-1,-,few
CASSYGTAQETQYF,TGTGCCAGCAGTTATGGGACAGCCCAAGAGACCCAGTACTTC,TRBJ2-5,TRBV5-6,TRBD1,-
CASTQGAGTGELFF,TGTGCCAGCACGCAGGGGGCGGGCACCGGGGAGCTGTTTTTT,TRBJ2-2,TRBV27,TRBD1,-
CASSDNRAPNSYEQYF,TGCGCCAGCAGCGATAACAGGGCCCCGAACTCCTACGAGCAGTACTTC,TRBJ2-7,TRBV5-1,-,-
CASSELPPGETQYF,TGTGCCAGCAGTGAATTGCCCCCAGGGGAGACCCAGTACTTC,TRBJ2-5,TRBV6-1,-,-
CASSETVLAGGTDTQYF,TGTGCCAGCAGTGAAACCGTACTAGCGGGGGGCACAGATACGCAGTATTTT,TRBJ2-3,TRBV2,TRBD2,-
CASSLRTGDNEKLFF,TGCGCCAGCAGCCTAAGGACAGGGGACAATGAAAAACTGTTTTTT,TRBJ1-4,TRBV4-1,TRBD1,once
CASSPNIREQYF,TGTGCCAGCAGCCCCAACATCCGGGAGCAGTACTTC,TRBJ2-7,TRBV13,-,few
CASSLAGAYEQYF,TGTGCCAGCAGCTTAGCGGGAGCTTACGAGCAGTACTTC,TRBJ2-7,TRBV7-6,-,-
CASSLVFEREGPDTQYF,TGTGCCAGCAGCTTGGTGTTTGAGCGGGAGGGCCCAGATACGCAGTATTTT,TRBJ2-3,TRBV5-6,TRBD2,once
CASSTDRETNYGYTF,TGTGCCAGCAGTACGGACAGGGAAACTAACTATGGCTACACCTTC,TRBJ1-2,TRBV28,TRBD1,-
CASSQTGGYEQYF,TGCGCCAGCAGCCAGACAGGTGGCTACGAGCAGTACTTC,TRBJ2-7,TRBV4-1,-,-
CASSQSINSPLHF,TGCGCCAGCAGTCAATCGATTAATTCACCCCTCCACTTT,TRBJ1-6,TRBV23-1,-,-
CASSEAWDSSNTEAFF,TGTGCCAGCAGTGAAGCTTGGGACAGCTCGAACACTGAAGCTTTCTTT,TRBJ1-1,TRBV2,TRBD1,-
CASSPLNTGELFF,TGTGCCAGCAGCCCCCTAAACACCGGGGAGCTGTTTTTT,TRBJ2-2,TRBV6-6,-,-
CASSLTSSYEQYF,TGTGCCAGCAGCTTAACATCCTCCTACGAGCAGTACTTC,TRBJ2-7,TRBV7-9,-,-
CASSLAGEGGDYGYTF,TGCGCCAGCAGCTTGGCCGGTGAAGGGGGCGACTATGGCTACACCTTC,TRBJ1-2,TRBV5-1,TRBD1,-